This is a list of T cell receptor beta chains from one sample in a study of blood T cell repertoires in COVID-19. Assay: immunoSEQ multiplex PCR; the TCRdb copy retains only in-frame clones and omits some. The data show some 62,000 clones, 78% seen once. Source material: peripheral blood. Receptor source: a man in his 60s with COVID-19, enrolled during active disease. The CDR3 runs from the conserved cysteine through the conserved F or W. Fields, in order: D gene, V gene, J gene, CDR3 protein. A D gene is named only where the DNA matches it firmly.

d_gene: TRBD1
v_gene: TRBV19
j_gene: TRBJ2-6
CDR3aa: CASSITPGTGFGANVLTF

d_gene: NA
v_gene: TRBV18
j_gene: TRBJ1-4
CDR3aa: CASSPQGLGEKLFF

d_gene: NA
v_gene: TRBV9
j_gene: TRBJ2-3
CDR3aa: CASSVGGSSTDTQYF

d_gene: NA
v_gene: TRBV6-5
j_gene: TRBJ2-2
CDR3aa: CASSYYRSNTGELFF

d_gene: TRBD1
v_gene: TRBV6-5
j_gene: TRBJ2-3
CDR3aa: CASSFGTGETDTQYF

d_gene: TRBD1
v_gene: TRBV19
j_gene: TRBJ1-3
CDR3aa: CASTKSRTGLAGNTIYF

d_gene: NA
v_gene: TRBV19
j_gene: TRBJ2-7
CDR3aa: CASSNPFYEQYF

d_gene: TRBD2
v_gene: TRBV30
j_gene: TRBJ2-7
CDR3aa: CAWSGTISYEQYF

d_gene: NA
v_gene: TRBV4-1
j_gene: TRBJ1-6
CDR3aa: CASSQVRGGSPLHF

d_gene: NA
v_gene: TRBV28
j_gene: TRBJ1-5
CDR3aa: CASSTPGQPQHF

d_gene: NA
v_gene: TRBV7-7
j_gene: TRBJ2-5
CDR3aa: CASSPRVGETQYF

d_gene: NA
v_gene: TRBV5-1
j_gene: TRBJ2-1
CDR3aa: CASSLALQAIYNEQFF

d_gene: NA
v_gene: TRBV5-1
j_gene: TRBJ1-3
CDR3aa: CASSLEGVSGNTIYF

d_gene: NA
v_gene: TRBV5-1
j_gene: TRBJ1-3
CDR3aa: CASSLSKDSGNTIYF

d_gene: NA
v_gene: TRBV21-1
j_gene: TRBJ2-3
CDR3aa: CASSDRESSTDTQYF

d_gene: TRBD2
v_gene: TRBV11-2
j_gene: TRBJ2-7
CDR3aa: CASSLLAGVYEQYF

d_gene: NA
v_gene: TRBV5-4
j_gene: TRBJ2-5
CDR3aa: CASSLGQSQTQYF

d_gene: TRBD2
v_gene: TRBV6-5
j_gene: TRBJ2-1
CDR3aa: CASQRENYNEQFF

d_gene: TRBD1
v_gene: TRBV2
j_gene: TRBJ2-1
CDR3aa: CASLRGQGSNEQFF

d_gene: NA
v_gene: TRBV5-6
j_gene: TRBJ2-3
CDR3aa: CASSLNRARTQYF

d_gene: NA
v_gene: TRBV5-1
j_gene: TRBJ2-7
CDR3aa: CASSKGPTGYEQYF

d_gene: NA
v_gene: TRBV28
j_gene: TRBJ1-5
CDR3aa: CASQTGHTLNQPQHF

d_gene: NA
v_gene: TRBV15
j_gene: TRBJ1-2
CDR3aa: CATRRAQGYTF

d_gene: NA
v_gene: TRBV2
j_gene: TRBJ1-1
CDR3aa: CASGGRRTEAFF

d_gene: TRBD2
v_gene: TRBV29-1
j_gene: TRBJ2-1
CDR3aa: CSVEWGLADYNEQFF

d_gene: NA
v_gene: TRBV6-5
j_gene: TRBJ2-7
CDR3aa: CASSTGGYEQYF

d_gene: TRBD2
v_gene: TRBV3-1/TRBV3-2
j_gene: TRBJ2-5
CDR3aa: CASSQHTGGIQYF

d_gene: NA
v_gene: TRBV18
j_gene: TRBJ1-6
CDR3aa: CASSPERSSYNSPLHF

d_gene: NA
v_gene: TRBV12-5
j_gene: TRBJ2-5
CDR3aa: CASGPGGRETQYF

d_gene: TRBD1
v_gene: TRBV5-1
j_gene: TRBJ2-1
CDR3aa: CASFPGQGYNEQFF

d_gene: TRBD1
v_gene: TRBV5-1
j_gene: TRBJ1-1
CDR3aa: CASSIEQGATEAFF

d_gene: NA
v_gene: TRBV5-6
j_gene: TRBJ2-1
CDR3aa: CASSAREMSYNEQFF

d_gene: TRBD2
v_gene: TRBV29-1
j_gene: TRBJ2-1
CDR3aa: CSVGTSGVGEQFF

d_gene: NA
v_gene: TRBV29-1
j_gene: TRBJ1-1
CDR3aa: CSAGRLPREAFF

d_gene: TRBD1
v_gene: TRBV11-2
j_gene: TRBJ1-1
CDR3aa: CASSLRGGIEAFF

d_gene: TRBD1
v_gene: TRBV29-1
j_gene: TRBJ2-7
CDR3aa: CSAEGWTGGNEQYF

d_gene: TRBD1
v_gene: TRBV6-5
j_gene: TRBJ1-2
CDR3aa: CASSETGDLGYTF

d_gene: NA
v_gene: TRBV3-1/TRBV3-2
j_gene: TRBJ1-2
CDR3aa: CASSQSLGAGVYGYTF